This passage covers 2 T cell receptor beta chains from one sample sequenced in a study of T and B cells in COVID-19 patients. BIOMED2 TRB-A/B primer pools were used in multiplex TRB PCR. MiXCR, run by TCRdb on the multiplex PCR reads, gives a single entry per CDR3 protein. This sample has about 3,200 distinct CDR3 sequences, with around 24% found just once. TRB was amplified from around 250-460 ng of blood genomic DNA. The sequencing sample was made of blood. The receptors here all came from a human donor with active COVID-19.

The rearrangement joins TRBV5-1 to TRBJ1-2; TRBD1 is a possible D gene (5 bases). The length of the CDR3 is 14 residues. Looked up from germline, CDR1 is SGHRS and CDR2 is YFSETQ. V lost 0 bases to trimming and J lost 3 bases, with 9 bases between them. CDR3 nucleotides: TGCGCCAGCAGCTTGGACGGGGGGGACTATGGCTACACCTTC. Protein: CASSLDGGDYGYTF.

As for this clonotype: A single base separates this from a much larger clone, so it may be a read error. The rearrangement uses TRBV12-3 or TRBV12-4 and TRBJ2-5; the D gene could be TRBD1 or TRBD2 (5 bases each). Trimming cost V 6 bases and J 6 bases, with 14 bases left between them. CDR3 length equals 13 residues. CDR3 in amino acids: CASRLSVGQTQYF. As DNA, the CDR3 is TGTGCCAGCAGACTTAGCGTGGGACAGACCCAGTACTTC.